This section outlines one TCR beta chain sequence together with its context. Its antigen remains unknown. TCRdb re-analysed the RT-PCR reads in MiXCR, keeping a single row per CDR3 protein. The sample carries 450,000 to 600,000 distinct CDR3 sequences, approximately 16% recorded once. CDR1 SGHNT and CDR2 YENEEA come from the germline V gene. V lost 1 base to trimming and J lost 6 bases; unmatched junction nucleotides: 8. The CDR3 runs 16 residues. This entry belongs to a study of response to subunit inactivated influenza vaccine. Broader study findings: Each seasonal influenza vaccination recruits few new T cells, the authors suggested.

The chain links TRBV11-3 to TRBJ2-3, with 9 bases that match TRBD2. This TCR was sampled from a man between 50 and 69 years old who received an inactivated influenza vaccine. The source material was CD4+ T cells sorted from PBMCs, sampled less than 30 months after vaccination. The CDR3 loop is CASSLGSRAGGDTQYF. CDR3 DNA sequence: TGTGCCAGCAGCTTAGGATCGAGAGCGGGGGGTGATACGCAGTATTTT. The full variable domain, in which reference TRBV11-3 and TRBJ2-3 provide the parts outside the CDR3, is EAGVVQSPRYKIIEKKQPVAFWCNPISGHNTLYWYLQNLGQGPELLIRYENEEAVDDSQLPKDRFSAERLKGVDSTLKIQPAELGDSAVYLCASSLGSRAGGDTQYFGPGTRLTVL.